Following are 21 T cell receptor beta chains from one sample sequenced in a study of T cells in Graves' hyperthyroidism and ophthalmopathy. Template material for amplifying TCR beta CDR3 regions consisted of RNA transcripts. The HTBI primer set drove a first-round RT-PCR of the TCR CDR3. TCRdb independently ran MiXCR on the multiplex PCR reads; one entry per CDR3 protein. The sample consists of 300,000 to 400,000 distinct CDR3 sequences, 11% to 15% of them appearing once. The sequenced material came from blood. These receptors were obtained from a woman in her 30s with Graves' hyperthyroidism.

This clonotype was counted a few times. This could be a read error, since a much larger clone is one nucleotide away. The chain combines TRBV2 with TRBJ2-7, with 7 nucleotides matching TRBD1. CDR3 length: 15 amino acids. The germline V gene encodes CDR1 SNHLY and CDR2 FYNNEI. The DNA of the CDR3 is TGTGCCAGCAGTCCAGAGGGGGCCTGGGCCCACGAGCAGCACTTC. Its protein product is CASSPEGAWAHEQHF.

This clonotype was counted many times. The chain couples TRBV2 to TRBJ1-5; possibly TRBD1 for D (6 bases). The germline gives CDR1 SNHLY, CDR2 FYNNEI. This CDR3 comprises 14 residues. V lost 8 bases, J lost 6 bases, and 17 bases lay in between. The CDR3 reads CASHRGGRGQPQHF. In DNA form, the CDR3 reads TGTGCCAGCCATAGGGGGGGTAGGGGTCAGCCCCAGCATTTT.

This clonotype was detected only a few times. The chain is built from TRBV25-1 and TRBJ1-3; 7 nucleotides align to TRBD1. V shed 6 bases and J 8 bases; nucleotides not matched to a gene: 4. Looked up from germline, CDR1 is MGHDK and CDR2 is SYGVNS. The CDR3 consists of 12 residues. The CDR3 spells CASSPGGYTIYF. The DNA of the CDR3 is TGTGCCAGCAGCCCAGGGGGGTACACCATATATTTT.

In its sample, this clonotype was seen many times. The chain carries TRBV29-1 and TRBJ2-5; 12 bases match TRBD2. J was trimmed by 5 bases and V by 4 bases; bases with no gene match: 8. Germline CDR1 SQVTM, CDR2 ANQGSEA. The CDR3 contains 15 residues. Written as DNA, the CDR3 is TGCAGCGTTGCTGGGGCGACTAGCGGGAGCGAGACCCAGTACTTC. Translation: CSVAGATSGSETQYF. Supplemented by reference TRBV29-1 and TRBJ2-5, the full variable domain reads SAVISQKPSRDICQRGTSLTIQCQVDSQVTMMFWYRQQPGQSLTLIATANQGSEATYESGFVIDKFPISRPNLTFSTLTVSNMSPEDSSIYLCSVAGATSGSETQYFGPGTRLLVL.

This clonotype was observed a few times. This chain links TRBV6-1 with TRBJ1-5; D is unresolved. Germline V lookup: CDR1 MNHNS, CDR2 SASEGT. The germline V and J ends were trimmed by 6 bases and 5 bases, with 8 bases remaining between them. The CDR3 is 12 amino acids. The CDR3 DNA reads as TGTGCCAGCAGGCGAGAGGATCAGCCCCAGCATTTT. Its protein is CASRREDQPQHF.

This clonotype was detected ten times or more. This rearrangement joins TRBV7-2 to TRBJ2-7; 10 bases are shared with TRBD2. CDR3 length: 14 amino acids. Losses at the gene ends were 1 base for V and 5 bases for J; bases not matched to a gene: 2. Germline V lookup: CDR1 SGHTA, CDR2 FQGNSA. The CDR3 DNA sequence: TGTGCCAGCAGCTTAGGGGGACTAGCGAACGAGCAGTACTTC. Translation gives CASSLGGLANEQYF.

Many counts were recorded for this clonotype. V usage is TRBV29-1 and J usage is TRBJ2-7; 9 bases map to TRBD2. V lost 6 bases to trimming and J lost 1 base; unmatched junction nucleotides: 7. Germline V gene sequence: CDR1 SQVTM, CDR2 ANQGSEA. CDR3 length equals 14 residues. CDR3 sequence: CSVAYSGSSYEQYF. The CDR3, as DNA: TGCAGCGTCGCCTATAGCGGGAGTTCCTACGAGCAGTACTTC.

A few counts support this clonotype. V gene TRBV20-1 combines with J gene TRBJ1-1; D is undetermined. Germline V gives CDR1 DFQATT, CDR2 SNEGSKA (reference sequence). This CDR3 has 13 residues. The germline V and J ends were trimmed by 6 bases and 0 bases, with 11 bases remaining between them. This CDR3 reads CSAGSPMNTEAFF. DNA for the CDR3: TGCAGTGCGGGGAGCCCCATGAACACTGAAGCTTTCTTT.

Of note for this clonotype: A read error may explain this, as a much larger clone is one base away. V and J are TRBV19 and TRBJ1-5; D remains ambiguous. CDR3 size: 15 residues. CDR1 is LNHDA, CDR2 SQIVND, per germline (reference sequence). Trimming removed 4 bases at V and 9 bases at J, with 19 bases between. The chain's CDR3 is CASSKATADYRPQHF. In nucleotides, the CDR3 is TGTGCCAGTAGTAAGGCCACAGCTGACTATCGGCCCCAGCATTTT.

This clonotype was picked up many times. J is TRBJ1-5 and V is TRBV10-2; D gene unclear. The V gene lost 2 bases and the J gene lost 7 bases, with 12 bases spanning the gap. Germline lookup yields CDR1 WSHSY and CDR2 SAAADI. The CDR3 extends over 14 amino acids. This chain's CDR3 is CASSEPGGGQPQHF. The CDR3 DNA reads TGCGCCAGCAGTGAGCCCGGAGGCGGGCAGCCCCAGCATTTT.

Note on this clonotype: A read error may be the cause here, since a much bigger clone is one base away. The chain joins TRBV6-5 to TRBJ1-5; D remains unclear. The germline V gene has CDR1 MNHEY and CDR2 SVGAGI. This CDR3 is 17 amino acids long. As DNA, the CDR3 is TGTGCCAGCAGTTATCTACTCGGGGTGGATAGCAATCAGTCCCAGCATTTT. Residues: CASSYLLGVDSNQSQHF.

This clonotype was detected ten times or more. V is TRBV7-8 and J is TRBJ2-5, with D tentatively TRBD2 (6 bases). The CDR3 length is 16 residues. The germline V gene has CDR1 SGHVS and CDR2 FQNEAQ. The germline V and J ends were trimmed by 4 bases and 6 bases, with 21 bases remaining between them. CDR3 DNA: TGTGCCAGCAGCTACGTTGGGGGGTTGAACGGACAGACCCAGTACTTC. The encoded protein is CASSYVGGLNGQTQYF.

This clonotype was found many times. The chain carries TRBV15 and TRBJ2-5; D call uncertain. The CDR3 is 13 residues long. Germline V lookup: CDR1 LNHNV, CDR2 YYDKDF (reference sequence). Trimming pared 2 bases from V and 5 bases from J, leaving 9 bases between. The CDR3, as DNA: TGTGCCACCAGCAGATGGGCCGGGGAGACCCAGTACTTC. This codes for CATSRWAGETQYF. Drawing the rest from reference TRBV15 and TRBJ2-5, the complete variable domain is DAMVIQNPRYQVTQFGKPVTLSCSQTLNHNVMYWYQQKSSQAPKLLFHYYDKDFNNEADTPDNFQSRRPNTSFCFLDIRSPGLGDTAMYLCATSRWAGETQYFGPGTRLLVL.

This clonotype was counted at least ten times. The chain employs TRBV7-9 and TRBJ2-1; possibly TRBD2 for D (6 bases). The CDR3 is 16 residues long. Germline V gene data show CDR1 as SEHNR and CDR2 as FQNEAQ (reference sequence). V shed 6 bases and J shed 8 bases, with 23 bases lying between them. As DNA, the CDR3 is TGTGCCAGCAGTTACGGACTAAGCGGGCCAAGAGATGAGCAGTTCTTC. It is translated as CASSYGLSGPRDEQFF.

The rearrangement links TRBV6-2 or TRBV6-3 to TRBJ2-3; TRBD2 matches at 8 bases. Losses at the gene ends were 4 bases for V and 3 bases for J; bases not matched to a gene: 15. From germline, CDR1 is MNHEY and CDR2 SVGEGT. The CDR3 is 18 amino acids. CDR3 sequence reads: CASSFSPSGTRSTDTQYF. The CDR3 DNA reads TGTGCCAGCAGTTTTTCCCCGTCTGGGACTAGGAGTACAGATACGCAGTATTTT.

This chain connects TRBV9 to TRBJ2-3, with D possibly called TRBD1 or TRBD2 (5 bases each). CDR3 length: 14 amino acids. Germline CDR1 and CDR2: SGDLS and YYNGEE. With 4 bases removed from V and 5 bases from J, the gap between germline ends came to 14 bases. CDR3 protein: CASSRGPAGDTQYF. The CDR3 DNA reads TGTGCCAGCAGCCGGGGACCAGCCGGAGATACGCAGTATTTT.

About this clonotype: A much larger clone is a single base away; this may be a read error. CDR3 in amino acids: CAWSVREQFF. CDR3 nucleotide sequence: TGTGCCTGGTCCGTGCGTGAGCAGTTCTTC. V is TRBV30 and J is TRBJ2-1, with D hard to call. Germline V gene data show CDR1 as GTSNPN and CDR2 as SVGIG (reference sequence). V gave up 5 bases and J gave up 9 bases, with 8 bases separating them. CDR3 length equals 10 residues. Supplemented by reference TRBV30 and TRBJ2-1, the full variable domain reads SQTIHQWPATLVQPVGSPLSLECTVEGTSNPNLYWYRQAAGRGLQLLFYSVGIGQISSEVPQNLSASRPQDRQFILSSKKLLLSDSGFYLCAWSVREQFFGPGTRLTVL.

This clonotype has at least ten counts. The J gene is TRBJ1-1, the V gene TRBV28; TRBD1 matches at 8 bases. The CDR3 contains 13 residues. Unmatched junction bases numbered 7, after V lost 9 bases and J lost 4 bases. Germline V gives CDR1 MDHEN, CDR2 SYDVKM. CDR3 coding DNA: TGTGCCAGTTACAGGGGGGATAGCACTGAAGCTTTCTTT. Translating it yields CASYRGDSTEAFF. The whole variable domain, filled in from reference TRBV28 and TRBJ1-1, reads DVKVTQSSRYLVKRTGEKVFLECVQDMDHENMFWYRQDPGLGLRLIYFSYDVKMKEKGDIPEGYSVSREKKERFSLILESASTNQTSMYLCASYRGDSTEAFFGQGTRLTVV.

This clonotype was counted at least ten times. The V gene is TRBV12-3 or TRBV12-4, the J gene TRBJ2-5; 9 nucleotides agree with TRBD1. The CDR3 spans 17 residues. V shed 6 bases, J shed 2 bases, and the junction held 13 bases outside the gene matches. CDR3 sequence: CASSNTPGQGLQETQYF. The CDR3 nucleotides are TGTGCCAGCAGCAATACCCCGGGACAGGGACTTCAAGAGACCCAGTACTTC.

This clonotype came up many times. The genes are TRBV28 and TRBJ1-3; D is undetermined. This CDR3 contains 15 residues. The germline V and J ends were trimmed by 2 bases and 0 bases, with 8 bases remaining between them. CDR1 MDHEN and CDR2 SYDVKM come from the germline V gene. The CDR3 sequence: CASSLALLSGNTIYF. The DNA for the CDR3 is TGTGCCAGCAGTTTAGCCCTCCTCTCTGGAAACACCATATATTTT.

This clonotype has only a few counts. CDR3 amino acids: CASSQQSSYEQYF. The CDR3 DNA reads TGCGCCAGCAGCCAACAGAGCTCCTACGAGCAGTACTTC. This chain connects TRBV4-1 to TRBJ2-7; the D is unclear. This CDR3 contains 13 residues. CDR1 and CDR2 (germline): MGHRA, YSYEKL. Deletions cut 2 bases from V and 0 bases from J, with 5 bases between.